A selection of T cell receptor beta chains follows, all from one sample in a study of T cell responses to AZD1222 COVID-19 vaccine. The assay was immunoSEQ multiplex PCR, and TCRdb's table has in-frame clones only and misses some. The sample shows more than 250,000 clones, more than 85% of them seen only once. Material: peripheral blood, obtained on day 0 of AZD1222 vaccination. These TCRs come from an adult in good health. CDR3s include the opening cysteine and the closing phenylalanine or tryptophan. D genes are given only for firm matches. Not every row has a clone size; where given, it reads once, few, many or a size class.

d_gene: .; j_gene: TRBJ2-2; v_gene: TRBV6-5; abundance: .; CDR3aa: CAVQRQLKAGELFF; CDR3nt: TGTGCCGTTCAACGACAGCTCAAGGCCGGGGAGCTGTTTTTT
d_gene: .; j_gene: TRBJ2-7; v_gene: TRBV7-3; abundance: .; CDR3aa: CASSLRVHEQYF; CDR3nt: TGTGCCAGCAGCTTAAGGGTCCACGAGCAGTACTTC
d_gene: .; j_gene: TRBJ1-1; v_gene: TRBV7-9; abundance: .; CDR3aa: CASSLTGGTEAFF; CDR3nt: TGTGCCAGCAGCCTTACGGGGGGCACTGAAGCTTTCTTT
d_gene: .; j_gene: TRBJ2-7; v_gene: TRBV15; abundance: .; CDR3aa: CATADRPGYEQYF; CDR3nt: TGTGCCACCGCTGACAGGCCGGGGTACGAGCAGTACTTC
d_gene: TRBD1; j_gene: TRBJ2-3; v_gene: TRBV10-1; abundance: .; CDR3aa: CASTVRGPEDTQYF; CDR3nt: TGCGCCAGCACCGTGAGGGGGCCCGAGGATACGCAGTATTTT
d_gene: .; j_gene: TRBJ2-2; v_gene: TRBV19; abundance: .; CDR3aa: CASRGDAANTGELFF; CDR3nt: TGTGCCAGTAGGGGCGACGCCGCGAACACCGGGGAGCTGTTTTTT
d_gene: .; j_gene: TRBJ2-7; v_gene: TRBV3-1/TRBV3-2; abundance: .; CDR3aa: CASSRRGTGEQYF; CDR3nt: TGTGCCAGCAGCCGCCGGGGGACCGGCGAGCAGTACTTC
d_gene: .; j_gene: TRBJ1-6; v_gene: TRBV3-1/TRBV3-2; abundance: .; CDR3aa: CASSLRANSPLHF; CDR3nt: TGTGCCAGCAGCCTCAGGGCCAATTCACCCCTCCACTTT
d_gene: .; j_gene: TRBJ1-2; v_gene: TRBV7-9; abundance: .; CDR3aa: CASSPQTGRDYTF; CDR3nt: TGTGCCAGCAGCCCTCAGACTGGAAGGGACTACACCTTC
d_gene: TRBD2; j_gene: TRBJ2-7; v_gene: TRBV27; abundance: .; CDR3aa: CATGSGRAKGEQYF; CDR3nt: TGTGCCACCGGTAGCGGGAGGGCGAAGGGCGAGCAGTACTTC
d_gene: .; j_gene: TRBJ1-1; v_gene: TRBV5-5; abundance: once; CDR3aa: CASSLESGVYTEAFF; CDR3nt: TGTGCCAGCAGCTTGGAGTCGGGGGTATACACTGAAGCTTTCTTT
d_gene: .; j_gene: TRBJ2-1; v_gene: TRBV11-3; abundance: .; CDR3aa: CASSSGVAEQFF; CDR3nt: TGTGCCAGCAGCTCAGGGGTGGCGGAGCAGTTCTTC
d_gene: .; j_gene: TRBJ2-2; v_gene: TRBV3-1/TRBV3-2; abundance: .; CDR3aa: CASSQVNGELFF; CDR3nt: TGTGCCAGCAGCCAAGTTAACGGGGAGCTGTTTTTT
d_gene: TRBD2; j_gene: TRBJ2-7; v_gene: TRBV28; abundance: .; CDR3aa: CASSSVAGGVYEQYF; CDR3nt: TGTGCCAGCAGTTCCGTAGCGGGGGGTGTTTACGAGCAGTACTTC
d_gene: .; j_gene: TRBJ1-5; v_gene: TRBV28; abundance: .; CDR3aa: CASSNSIRHQPQHF; CDR3nt: TGTGCCAGCAGTAACAGTATTCGGCATCAGCCCCAGCATTTT
d_gene: .; j_gene: TRBJ2-3; v_gene: TRBV21-1; abundance: .; CDR3aa: CASSPQGMGTDTQYF; CDR3nt: TGTGCCAGCAGCCCGCAGGGAATGGGCACAGATACGCAGTATTTT
d_gene: .; j_gene: TRBJ2-3; v_gene: TRBV30; abundance: .; CDR3aa: CAWRLEVKQYF; CDR3nt: TGTGCCTGGAGGCTAGAGGTTAAGCAGTATTTT
d_gene: TRBD1; j_gene: TRBJ1-1; v_gene: TRBV24-1; abundance: .; CDR3aa: CATSGDSNKAFF; CDR3nt: TGTGCCACCAGTGGGGACAGCAACAAAGCTTTCTTT
d_gene: TRBD1; j_gene: TRBJ1-2; v_gene: TRBV9; abundance: .; CDR3aa: CASSVEGAVDTRGYTF; CDR3nt: TGTGCCAGCAGCGTAGAGGGGGCAGTAGATACGCGTGGCTACACCTTC
d_gene: TRBD2; j_gene: TRBJ2-2; v_gene: TRBV3-1/TRBV3-2; abundance: .; CDR3aa: CASSRTSGSSFGELFF; CDR3nt: TGTGCCAGCAGCCGAACTAGCGGGAGTTCGTTTGGGGAGCTGTTTTTT